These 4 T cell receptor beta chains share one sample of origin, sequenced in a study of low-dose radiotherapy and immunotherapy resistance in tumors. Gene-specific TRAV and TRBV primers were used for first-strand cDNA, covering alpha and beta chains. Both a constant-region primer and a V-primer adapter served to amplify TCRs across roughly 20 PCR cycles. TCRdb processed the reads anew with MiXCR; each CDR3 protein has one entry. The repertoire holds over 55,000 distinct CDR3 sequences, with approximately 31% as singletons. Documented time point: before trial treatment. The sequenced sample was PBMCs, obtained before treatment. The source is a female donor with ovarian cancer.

For the CDR3, the DNA is TGCGCCAGCAGCTTGGGGCTCGGGGAGCTGTTTTTT. Amino acids: CASSLGLGELFF. J is TRBJ2-2 and V is TRBV5-1; no clear D gene. Germline V gives CDR1 SGHRS, CDR2 YFSETQ. V lost 0 bases, J lost 7 bases, and 4 bases lay in between. CDR3 length equals 12 residues. Full variable domain (outside the CDR3, taken from reference TRBV5-1 and TRBJ2-2): KAGVTQTPRYLIKTRGQQVTLSCSPISGHRSVSWYQQTPGQGLQFLFEYFSETQRNKGNFPGRFSGRQFSNSRSEMNVSTLELGDSALYLCASSLGLGELFFGEGSRLTVL.

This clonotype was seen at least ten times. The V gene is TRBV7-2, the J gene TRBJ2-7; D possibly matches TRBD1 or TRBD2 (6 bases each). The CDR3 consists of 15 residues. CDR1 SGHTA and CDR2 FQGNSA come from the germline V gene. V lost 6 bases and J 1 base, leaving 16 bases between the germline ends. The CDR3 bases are TGTGCCAGCAGAGAGGGGGGAATGGGGTCCTACGAGCAGTACTTC. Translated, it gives CASREGGMGSYEQYF.

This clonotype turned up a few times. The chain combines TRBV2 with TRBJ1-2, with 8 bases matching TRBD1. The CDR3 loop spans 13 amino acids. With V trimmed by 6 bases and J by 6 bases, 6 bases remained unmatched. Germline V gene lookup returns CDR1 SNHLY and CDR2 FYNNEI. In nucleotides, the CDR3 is TGTGCCAGCAGAGGACAGGGTGCGGATGGCTACACCTTC. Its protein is CASRGQGADGYTF.

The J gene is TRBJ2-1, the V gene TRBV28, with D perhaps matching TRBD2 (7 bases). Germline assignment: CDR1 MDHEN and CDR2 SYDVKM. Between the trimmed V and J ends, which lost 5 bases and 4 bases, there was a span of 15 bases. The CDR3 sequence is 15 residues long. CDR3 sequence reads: CASSESRGLYNEQFF. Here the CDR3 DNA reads TGTGCCAGCAGTGAGTCGCGGGGGCTTTACAATGAGCAGTTCTTC.